The entry below gives a single T cell receptor beta chain sequence along with its context. The antigen is not known. The protocol was immunoSEQ multiplex PCR, while the TCRdb copy is restricted to in-frame clones and leaves out a portion. Here the sample spans 110,000 to 150,000 clones, roughly 91% being singletons. In germline, CDR1 is MNHEY, CDR2 SVGAGI. The CDR3 length is 16 residues. Trimming took 2 bases from V and 7 from J, leaving 20 bases between them. The data are from a study of graft-versus-host responses after intestinal transplantation. Across the whole study: Recipients received multivisceral, liver-intestinal, or isolated intestinal transplants. Every transplant recipient was induced with anti-thymocyte globulin, then maintained on tacrolimus and steroids for 2 to 4 years.

General observations from the study: The recipient marrow held GvH clones, and some of them showed up first in ileum or blood. Maximum circulating GvH clone levels tracked with early post-transplant HvG decreases.

The input for sequencing was unstimulated CD4+ T cells sorted from spleen or lymph node cells, taken before intestinal transplant. V gene TRBV6-5 combines with J gene TRBJ1-2; D not resolved. The sequence was collected from a human donor who received an intestinal transplant. As DNA, the CDR3 is TGTGCCAGCAGTTACCTTGGGGTAAATGAGCAAGGTGGCTACACCTTC. Protein sequence: CASSYLGVNEQGGYTF.